This passage covers 31 T cell receptor beta chains from one sample sequenced in a study of blood T cell repertoires in COVID-19. Produced via immunoSEQ multiplex PCR; TCRdb's table is partial and in-frame only. The sample yields roughly 150,000 clones, 75% to 85% seen once. Sequencing was done on a sample of peripheral blood. These receptors were taken from a woman aged 45-65 years in a cohort sampled during active or convalescent COVID-19.

This clone was seen only once. The chain has TRBV6-5 and TRBJ1-5, with D uncertain. The CDR3 length is 12 residues. Germline V gives CDR1 MNHEY, CDR2 SVGAGI. V was clipped by 8 bases and J by 7 bases, with 12 bases between them. In DNA form, the CDR3 reads TGTGCCAGCCAGCGGGGTTCGCAGCCCCAGCATTTT. It translates to CASQRGSQPQHF.

The chain uses TRBV2 and TRBJ2-3; 8 bases are shared with TRBD2. J gave up 1 base and V 4 bases, and 4 bases lay outside the gene matches. Germline CDR1 reads SNHLY; CDR2 reads FYNNEI. The CDR3 totals 15 residues. CDR3 region: CASSVLRGGTDTQYF. The CDR3 DNA is TGTGCCAGCAGTGTCTTGCGGGGGGGCACAGATACGCAGTATTTT.

The V call is TRBV3-1 (or the pseudogene TRBV3-2), the J call TRBJ2-7; possible D gene TRBD2, 5 bases. V lost 3 bases and J 0 bases, leaving 9 bases between the germline ends. Germline values: CDR1 LGHDT, CDR2 YNNKEL (reference sequence). The CDR3 contains 14 residues. CDR3 loop: CASSQTTSSYEQYF. The CDR3 nucleotides are TGTGCCAGCAGCCAGACTACAAGCTCCTACGAGCAGTACTTC.

V gene TRBV7-9 combines with J gene TRBJ1-1, with D uncertain. CDR1 is SEHNR, CDR2 FQNEAQ, per germline (reference sequence). Trimming stripped 8 bases from V and 4 bases from J, with 17 bases between. The CDR3 has 14 amino acids. Here the CDR3 reads CASHSWRDSTEAFF. The CDR3 DNA is TGTGCCAGCCACAGTTGGCGGGATTCCACTGAAGCTTTCTTT. The full variable domain, completed using reference TRBV7-9 and TRBJ1-1, is DTGVSQNPRHKITKRGQNVTFRCDPISEHNRLYWYRQTLGQGPEFLTYFQNEAQLEKSRLLSDRFSAERPKGSFSTLEIQRTEQGDSAMYLCASHSWRDSTEAFFGQGTRLTVV.

The V call is TRBV7-2, the J call TRBJ2-3, with a weak D call TRBD2 (5 bases). Germline V lookup: CDR1 SGHTA, CDR2 FQGNSA. Between the trimmed V and J ends, which lost 3 bases and 6 bases, there was a span of 10 bases. The CDR3 is made up of 13 amino acids. The CDR3 nucleotides are TGTGCCAGCAGCTTGAAGGGAGCGGATACGCAGTATTTT. Translating it yields CASSLKGADTQYF. The entire variable domain, with the rest obtained from reference TRBV7-2 and TRBJ2-3, is as follows: GAGVSQSPSNKVTEKGKDVELRCDPISGHTALYWYRQSLGQGLEFLIYFQGNSAPDKSGLPSDRFSAERTGGSVSTLTIQRTQQEDSAVYLCASSLKGADTQYFGPGTRLTVL.

The chain carries TRBV19 and TRBJ1-1, with a tentative D call TRBD1 (6 bases). In germline, CDR1 is LNHDA, CDR2 SQIVND (reference sequence). The CDR3 is made up of 16 amino acids. V was clipped by 5 bases and J by 6 bases, with 22 bases between them. The CDR3 nucleotides read TGTGCCAGTAGTCCCCGGGAGGGGGGTTTTCTTGCTGAAGCTTTCTTT. This translates into CASSPREGGFLAEAFF.

This clone was seen just once. The chain links TRBV7-2 to TRBJ1-4, with TRBD1 matching over 7 bases. This CDR3 region has 17 residues. Trimming at V came to 5 bases and at J to 4 bases, leaving 13 bases not matched to a gene. Germline assignment: CDR1 SGHTA and CDR2 FQGNSA. The CDR3 sequence is CASSREQGTDYNEKLFF. The CDR3 nucleotides read TGTGCCAGCAGCAGGGAGCAGGGGACAGACTATAATGAAAAACTGTTTTTT.

This chain links TRBV7-3 with TRBJ2-1; 7 bases are shared with TRBD2. This CDR3 has 15 amino acids. Germline assignment: CDR1 SGHTA and CDR2 FQGTGA. Unmatched junction bases numbered 4, after V lost 0 bases and J lost 5 bases. As DNA, the CDR3 is TGTGCCAGCAGCTTAACTGGACTAGGACACAATGAGCAGTTCTTC. Encoded protein: CASSLTGLGHNEQFF.

The chain carries TRBV15 and TRBJ2-7, with 8 positions matching TRBD2. In germline, CDR1 is LNHNV, CDR2 YYDKDF (reference sequence). The CDR3 sequence is 13 residues long. The junction had 5 bases not matched to a gene; V was cut back by 10 bases and J by 0 bases. CDR3 bases: TGTGCCATCCGGCTAGCGGGCTCCTACGAGCAGTACTTC. It yields the protein CAIRLAGSYEQYF.

This clone turned up a few times. The V gene is TRBV2, the J gene TRBJ2-3; a possible D gene is TRBD2 (6 bases). Trimming removed 3 bases at V and 2 bases at J, with 12 bases between. In germline, CDR1 is SNHLY, CDR2 FYNNEI. The CDR3 extends over 15 amino acids. CDR3 in amino acids: CASSDGEDPTDTQYF. CDR3 nucleotide sequence: TGTGCCAGCAGTGATGGGGAGGATCCCACAGATACGCAGTATTTT.

This chain uses TRBV13 with TRBJ1-6; 7 nucleotides line up with TRBD1. Germline values: CDR1 PRHDT, CDR2 FYEKMQ (reference sequence). This CDR3 has 21 amino acids. The ends lost 5 bases at V and 5 bases at J; junction bases unmatched: 24. CDR3 residues: CASSRLPRDSLSTPHNSPLHF. The CDR3 DNA reads TGTGCCAGCAGCCGACTCCCACGGGACAGCCTAAGTACACCCCATAATTCACCCCTCCACTTT. Looking up the rest from reference TRBV13 and TRBJ1-6 gives the full variable domain: AAGVIQSPRHLIKEKRETATLKCYPIPRHDTVYWYQQGPGQDPQFLISFYEKMQSDKGSIPDRFSAQQFSDYHSELNMSSLELGDSALYFCASSRLPRDSLSTPHNSPLHFGNGTRLTVT.

The CDR3 DNA sequence: TGTGCCAGCAGTTACCAGGACAGTACCTACGAGCAGTACTTC. This codes for CASSYQDSTYEQYF. The chain uses TRBV6-5 and TRBJ2-7, with D perhaps matching TRBD1 (6 bases). Trimming pared 2 bases from V and 2 bases from J, leaving 10 bases between. The CDR3 loop spans 14 amino acids. The germline V gene encodes CDR1 MNHEY and CDR2 SVGAGI.

The chain recombines TRBV20-1 with TRBJ2-7, with no clear D. The CDR3 is 12 amino acids. V was trimmed by 3 bases and J by 6 bases, leaving 12 bases between them. Germline V lookup: CDR1 DFQATT, CDR2 SNEGSKA (reference sequence). The CDR3 here is CSASVGSLEQYF. The CDR3 DNA sequence: TGCAGTGCTAGTGTGGGCTCCCTCGAGCAGTACTTC.

The V gene is TRBV6-4, the J gene TRBJ1-1, with TRBD1 identical over 10 bases. From germline, CDR1 is MRHNA and CDR2 SNTAGT. CDR3 length equals 14 residues. Trimming at V came to 5 bases and at J to 5 bases, leaving 5 bases not matched to a gene. Here the CDR3 reads CASSQTGGLTEAFF. The CDR3, as DNA: TGTGCCAGCAGTCAGACAGGGGGCCTGACTGAAGCTTTCTTT.

This clone was seen once. This chain joins TRBV5-1 and TRBJ1-4; TRBD1 matches 7 bases. The V gene end was trimmed by 0 bases and the J gene end by 3 bases; junction bases not matched to a gene: 8. Germline V gives CDR1 SGHRS, CDR2 YFSETQ. The CDR3 runs 17 residues. The CDR3 DNA follows: TGCGCCAGCAGCTTGGCCCCCCAGGGGGTGGCTAATGAAAAACTGTTTTTT. Protein: CASSLAPQGVANEKLFF.

The gene calls are TRBV5-1 and TRBJ2-7, with 8 positions matching TRBD2. V was clipped by 4 bases and J by 6 bases; unmatched bases: 12. The CDR3 extends over 15 amino acids. Germline CDR1 SGHRS, CDR2 YFSETQ. This chain's CDR3 is CASSPAGTSFVEQYF. In DNA, the CDR3 is TGCGCCAGCAGCCCTGCCGGGACTAGTTTCGTCGAGCAGTACTTC.

This clone was counted a few times. This rearrangement joins TRBV7-2 to TRBJ2-5; 10 nucleotides align to TRBD2. This CDR3 is built from 18 residues. Germline-derived CDR1 and CDR2 are SGHTA and FQGNSA. V was pared by 4 bases and J by 0 bases, with 11 bases of the junction left unmatched. CDR3 region: CASSSTIAGGWYQETQYF. In nucleotides, the CDR3 is TGTGCCAGCAGCTCCACGATAGCGGGGGGATGGTACCAAGAGACCCAGTACTTC.

This clone was seen ten or more times. The CDR3 reads CASTGQEQETQYF. CDR3 sequence (DNA): TGTGCCAGCACCGGACAGGAGCAAGAGACCCAGTACTTC. The chain combines TRBV6-5 with TRBJ2-5, with TRBD1 matching over 7 bases. CDR3 length: 13 amino acids. Per the germline V gene, CDR1 is MNHEY and CDR2 is SVGAGI. Trimming removed 7 bases from V and 2 bases from J; junction bases left unmatched: 4.

This chain uses TRBV5-1 with TRBJ2-3; tentative D call: TRBD2 (6 bases). In germline, CDR1 is SGHRS, CDR2 YFSETQ. The ends were cut back, 2 bases at V and 1 base at J, with 14 bases in the middle. CDR3 length: 16 amino acids. The CDR3 DNA reads TGCGCCAGCAGCTTCCAGGGAGGCGAGGGCACAGATACGCAGTATTTT. Protein: CASSFQGGEGTDTQYF.

CDR3 nucleotides: TGTGCCAGCAGTGAAGGTGGGAAAGACAGGGGGGGTCAGCCCCAGCATTTT. This encodes CASSEGGKDRGGQPQHF. The chain has TRBV2 and TRBJ1-5; 9 bases are shared with TRBD1. The CDR3 extends over 17 amino acids. Unmatched junction bases numbered 10, after V lost 1 base and J lost 6 bases. The germline V gene encodes CDR1 SNHLY and CDR2 FYNNEI.

The CDR3 nucleotides are TGTGCCAGCAGCCCCAGACTAGCGACTAGCACAGATACGCAGTATTTT. This gives the protein CASSPRLATSTDTQYF. The chain uses TRBV7-3 and TRBJ2-3, with 8 positions matching TRBD2. Germline V gene lookup returns CDR1 SGHTA and CDR2 FQGTGA. The CDR3 extends over 16 amino acids. After removal of 5 bases from V and 0 bases from J, the junction contained 7 bases not matched to a gene.

This chain uses TRBV4-1 with TRBJ1-1; D call uncertain. The CDR3 totals 15 residues. V lost 0 bases to trimming and J lost 4 bases, with 12 bases between them. Germline assignment: CDR1 MGHRA and CDR2 YSYEKL. Here the CDR3 DNA reads TGCGCCAGCAGCCAAGATGGTCGGGCGGGCACTGAAGCTTTCTTT. Translating it yields CASSQDGRAGTEAFF.

The chain combines TRBV18 with TRBJ2-2, with 8 bases aligning to TRBD1. Germline V gene lookup returns CDR1 KGHSH and CDR2 LQKENI. J was trimmed by 1 base and V by 3 bases; bases with no gene match: 1. CDR3 size: 15 residues. The DNA of the CDR3 is TGTGCCAGCTCACCGGGGACAGGGAACACCGGGGAGCTGTTTTTT. It translates to CASSPGTGNTGELFF. The complete variable domain, with remaining parts taken from reference TRBV18 and TRBJ2-2, reads NAGVMQNPRHLVRRRGQEARLRCSPMKGHSHVYWYRQLPEEGLKFMVYLQKENIIDESGMPKERFSAEFPKEGPSILRIQQVVRGDSAAYFCASSPGTGNTGELFFGEGSRLTVL.

The chain is built from TRBV10-3 and TRBJ2-1; 11 bases agree with TRBD1. The CDR3 length is 17 residues. Trimming cost V 2 bases and J 7 bases; bases outside gene matches: 10. Germline CDR1 is ENHRY and CDR2 is SYGVKD. This chain's CDR3 is CAISEPAGTGGRNEQFF. DNA of the CDR3: TGTGCCATCAGTGAGCCCGCAGGGACAGGGGGGAGAAATGAGCAGTTCTTC.

This clone has a handful of counts. This chain connects TRBV10-3 to TRBJ2-1, with 9 bases aligning to TRBD2. Trimming removed 4 bases from V and 12 bases from J; junction bases left unmatched: 1. The CDR3 contains 11 residues. The germline CDR1 and CDR2 sequences are ENHRY and SYGVKD. The CDR3 sequence: CAISGGLAQFF. In DNA, the CDR3 is TGTGCCATCAGTGGGGGACTAGCGCAGTTCTTC.

Concerning this clone: Other DNA sequences in the same sample also yield this CDR3. The genes are TRBV18 and TRBJ1-1; D is possibly TRBD1 (5 bases). Trimming removed 6 bases from V and 3 bases from J, with 14 bases in between. Germline lookup yields CDR1 KGHSH and CDR2 LQKENI. The CDR3 consists of 14 residues. This CDR3 is CASSSQGGDTEAFF. The CDR3 region has the DNA TGTGCCAGCTCGTCCCAGGGAGGGGACACTGAAGCTTTCTTT.

This clone was seen a few times. CDR3 DNA: TGTGCCAGCAGCTCCCAGGGGGCCCGTAATTCACCCCTCCACTTT. Amino acids: CASSSQGARNSPLHF. The J gene is TRBJ1-6, the V gene TRBV7-2, with 8 bases that match TRBD1. The CDR3 is 15 amino acids. The ends lost 4 bases at V and 6 bases at J; junction bases unmatched: 5. Germline assignment: CDR1 SGHTA and CDR2 FQGNSA.

The chain couples TRBV29-1 to TRBJ1-2; tentatively, D is TRBD1 (6 bases). CDR1 and CDR2 (germline): SQVTM, ANQGSEA. V shed 4 bases and J shed 0 bases, with 15 bases lying between them. This CDR3 spans 15 amino acids. The CDR3 bases are TGCAGCGTTGTGAAGGGGGAAGCCTCTAACTATGGCTACACCTTC. Amino acids: CSVVKGEASNYGYTF.

This clone was picked up one time. V gene TRBV5-1 combines with J gene TRBJ2-1; TRBD2 matches at 8 bases. The CDR3 loop spans 16 amino acids. CDR1 SGHRS and CDR2 YFSETQ come from the germline V gene. The V gene end was trimmed by 2 bases and the J gene end by 0 bases; junction bases not matched to a gene: 4. Written as DNA, the CDR3 is TGCGCCAGCAGCTTACGCGGGGGGAGCTCCTACAATGAGCAGTTCTTC. It specifies CASSLRGGSSYNEQFF.

The V call is TRBV4-3, the J call TRBJ2-3, with TRBD2 matching 10 bases. This CDR3 has 18 residues. CDR1 and CDR2 (germline): LGHNA, YSLEER. V trimming: 0 bases; J trimming: 1 base; junction bases outside the gene matches: 7. The CDR3 is CASSQDSTSGFRTDTQYF. The CDR3 DNA reads TGCGCCAGCAGCCAAGACTCGACTAGCGGGTTTCGCACAGATACGCAGTATTTT.

The chain recombines TRBV6-5 with TRBJ2-4, with 9 bases aligning to TRBD2. Trimming removed 7 bases from V and 8 bases from J; junction bases left unmatched: 6. This CDR3 spans 13 amino acids. Germline assignment: CDR1 MNHEY and CDR2 SVGAGI. This CDR3 reads CASTKRGVHIQYF. In DNA, the CDR3 is TGTGCCAGCACAAAGCGGGGGGTACACATTCAGTACTTC.